The source of this T cell receptor (beta chain) is a study of human T cells and chemical hapten exposure. Background on the study: Small pooled library volume differences mainly caused per-sample TCR yield variation.

The sample's time point: healthy volunteer bleed at 2 weeks. Blood, whole and unfractionated, served as the source for total RNA extraction. As processed by the authors: Samples had a median of roughly 100,000 TCRs, ranging roughly 20,000 to 750,000. TCRdb re-derived calls from the RACE reads in MiXCR, one entry per CDR3 protein. For this entry, the V and J calls and clone size follow TCRdb and not the study's own pipeline. This sample yields tens of thousands of distinct CDR3 sequences, of which roughly 4% are seen a single time; roughly 1.6% belongs to the top ten. Germline V lookup: CDR1 SSHAT, CDR2 FNYEAQ (reference sequence). This CDR3 contains 15 residues. This clonotype was counted many times. Its matching antigen is unknown. Mismatch with germline at one junction end may stem from a read error. Study conclusions and caveats: With DPC sensitization, TCRs exceeding 1 in 1000 frequency showed no change.

The rearrangement joins TRBV7-7 to TRBJ2-5; 10 bases align to TRBD1. Source material: whole blood. The sequence derives from a female donor in good health. Some clones in this sample may be carry-over from other donors' samples. The CDR3 loop reads CASSFPDRGHETQYF. The CDR3 DNA follows: TGTGCTAGCAGCTTCCCAGACAGGGGGCACGAGACCCAGTACTTC.